This T cell receptor (beta chain) was documented in a study of CD8 T cells in ankylosing spondylitis. Germline V gene data show CDR1 as SGHTA and CDR2 as FQGNSA. The CDR3 is made up of 13 amino acids. The V end was cut by 0 bases, the J end by 9 bases, with 9 bases between. TCRdb independently ran MiXCR on the 5' RACE reads; one entry per CDR3 protein. The sample has some 150,000 distinct CDR3 sequences, about 10% seen once. Ten or more counts support this clonotype. What it binds is unknown. Study outcomes and limitations: Reportedly, disease-linked clones are significantly enriched in ankylosing spondylitis patients' matched synovial fluid.

The V call is TRBV7-2, the J call TRBJ2-1, with D possibly TRBD2 on 5 matching bases. The TCR sequence derives from a female donor with ankylosing spondylitis or in good health (not recorded which). Sequencing was carried out using blood, either unsorted or a sorted T cell fraction (not recorded which). Here the CDR3 reads CASSLASAGEQFF. In DNA form, the CDR3 reads TGTGCCAGCAGCTTAGCGTCGGCGGGTGAGCAGTTCTTC.